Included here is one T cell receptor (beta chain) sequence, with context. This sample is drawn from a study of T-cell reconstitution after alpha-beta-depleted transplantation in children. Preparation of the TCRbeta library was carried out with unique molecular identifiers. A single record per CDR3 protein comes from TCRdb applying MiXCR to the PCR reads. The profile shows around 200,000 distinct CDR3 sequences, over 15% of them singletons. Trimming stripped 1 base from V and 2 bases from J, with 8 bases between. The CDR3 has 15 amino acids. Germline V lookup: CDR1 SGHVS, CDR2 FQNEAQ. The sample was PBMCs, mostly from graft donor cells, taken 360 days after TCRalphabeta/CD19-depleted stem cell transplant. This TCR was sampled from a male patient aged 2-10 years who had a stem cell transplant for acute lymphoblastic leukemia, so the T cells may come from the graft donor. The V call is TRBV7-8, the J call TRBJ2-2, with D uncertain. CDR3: CASSLDLPNTGELFF. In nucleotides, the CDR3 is TGTGCCAGCAGCTTAGATCTCCCAAACACCGGGGAGCTGTTTTTT.